A selection of T cell receptor beta chains follows, all from one sample in a study of brain metastases from non-small cell lung cancer. Repertoires were generated with immunoSEQ multiplex PCR, while TCRdb's copy carries only in-frame clones and drops some. This sample has almost 4,500 clones, with under 90% found just once. The material sequenced was tumor-adjacent normal tissue. The receptors originated from a donor aged 40 or older with non-small cell lung cancer. Each CDR3 is given with its conserved first and last residue. D genes are given only for firm matches. Size tells how often a clone was seen (once, few, many) or the class of an expanded clone, and some rows leave it out.

v_call	clone_size	d_call	j_call	cdr3_aa	cdr3_nt
TRBV7-8	.	TRBD2	TRBJ2-7	CASSIRGGHDYEQYF	TGTGCCAGCAGCATTCGGGGGGGGCACGACTACGAGCAGTACTTC
TRBV9	.	.	TRBJ2-1	CASSLSGNEGNEQFF	TGTGCCAGCAGCCTTAGCGGAAATGAGGGGAATGAGCAGTTCTTC
TRBV7-2	.	TRBD1	TRBJ2-7	CANSLLGTDSYEQYF	TGTGCCAACAGCTTACTGGGGACAGACTCCTACGAGCAGTACTTC
TRBV7-9	once	.	TRBJ1-1	CASSGEGTENTEAFF	TGTGCCAGCAGCGGGGAAGGGACGGAGAACACTGAAGCTTTCTTT
TRBV6-2/TRBV6-3	few	.	TRBJ2-7	CASSYSTSSYEQYF	TGTGCCAGCAGTTACTCGACTAGCTCCTACGAGCAGTACTTC
TRBV19	few	TRBD1	TRBJ2-5	CASSGRDRGGISLETQYF	TGTGCCAGTAGTGGCCGGGACAGGGGAGGTATCAGCTTAGAGACCCAGTACTTC
TRBV2	.	.	TRBJ1-1	CASSGELNTEAFF	TGTGCCAGCTCAGGAGAACTGAACACTGAAGCTTTCTTT
TRBV28	.	.	TRBJ1-5	CASRGTREQPQHF	TGTGCCAGCAGGGGGACACGGGAACAGCCCCAGCATTTT
TRBV19	.	TRBD1	TRBJ1-4	CASSTGQGATNEKLFF	TGTGCCAGTAGTACAGGACAGGGGGCAACTAATGAAAAACTGTTTTTT
TRBV3-1/TRBV3-2	.	TRBD2	TRBJ2-3	CASSQTRQIAGVLTDTQYF	TGTGCCAGCAGCCAGACACGACAGATAGCGGGAGTGCTAACAGATACGCAGTATTTT
TRBV27	.	.	TRBJ2-1	CASSPFPPASSYNEQFF	TGTGCCAGCAGCCCGTTCCCCCCAGCGAGCTCCTACAATGAGCAGTTCTTC
TRBV28	.	.	TRBJ1-1	CASRIMGQRLGNTEAFF	TGTGCCAGCAGAATTATGGGACAAAGGCTGGGGAACACTGAAGCTTTCTTT
TRBV7-9	.	TRBD1	TRBJ1-1	CASSLAGAGGEEAFF	TGTGCCAGCAGCTTAGCAGGCGCAGGGGGGGAAGAAGCTTTCTTT
TRBV7-3	.	.	TRBJ2-3	CASSSSNGNTQYF	TGTGCCAGCAGCTCTTCAAACGGGAATACGCAGTATTTT
TRBV27	few	.	TRBJ2-7	CASSPPRSGTLSYEQYF	TGTGCCAGCAGTCCACCCCGTTCAGGGACCCTCTCCTACGAGCAGTACTTC
TRBV7-8	.	.	TRBJ2-1	CASSPRLAEQFF	TGTGCCAGCAGCCCTAGGCTCGCTGAGCAGTTCTTC
TRBV6-5	.	.	TRBJ1-1	CAIDKNTEAFF	TGTGCCATAGACAAGAACACTGAAGCTTTCTTT
TRBV10-1	.	TRBD1	TRBJ2-3	CASRSDRGTDTQYF	TGCGCCAGCAGGTCGGACAGGGGGACAGATACGCAGTATTTT
TRBV13	once	.	TRBJ1-2	CASSPSRGGYTF	TGTGCCAGCAGCCCCTCCAGGGGAGGCTACACCTTC
TRBV19	.	TRBD1	TRBJ1-6	CASSRQGGNSPLHF	TGTGCCAGTAGTCGACAGGGAGGAAATTCACCCCTCCACTTT
TRBV7-8	.	TRBD2	TRBJ2-7	CASSQRPGTSVEQYF	TGTGCCAGCAGCCAGAGACCCGGGACTAGCGTCGAGCAGTACTTC
TRBV15	.	TRBD2	TRBJ2-3	CATSVGLAQGTDTQYF	TGTGCCACCAGCGTAGGACTAGCGCAGGGCACAGATACGCAGTATTTT
TRBV2	.	.	TRBJ2-7	CASSEGPTYEQYF	TGTGCCAGCAGTGAGGGACCTACCTACGAGCAGTACTTC
TRBV27	.	.	TRBJ2-2	CASSFQLSGELFF	TGTGCCAGCAGTTTTCAACTTTCCGGGGAGCTGTTTTTT
TRBV24-1	.	.	TRBJ2-1	CATSVGPPARDEQFF	TGTGCTACCAGTGTAGGGCCCCCGGCCCGCGATGAGCAGTTCTTC
TRBV5-1	.	TRBD2	TRBJ2-7	CASSSGLAGTYEQYF	TGCGCCAGCAGCTCCGGACTAGCGGGTACTTATGAGCAGTACTTC
TRBV19	.	TRBD1	TRBJ1-5	CASSGTGNSNQPQHF	TGTGCCAGTAGCGGGACAGGGAATAGCAATCAGCCCCAGCATTTT
TRBV7-9	.	TRBD2	TRBJ2-1	CASSLLAGVRNEQFF	TGTGCCAGCAGCTTACTAGCGGGAGTGAGGAATGAGCAGTTCTTC
TRBV28	.	TRBD1	TRBJ1-1	CASSPPGQGRRNTEAFF	TGTGCCAGCAGTCCCCCGGGACAGGGTCGGCGGAACACTGAAGCTTTCTTT
TRBV4-1	.	.	TRBJ1-5	CASSQAGLSNQPQHF	TGCGCCAGCAGCCAAGCAGGTTTAAGCAATCAGCCCCAGCATTTT
TRBV6-4	few	.	TRBJ2-3	CASSDSDTDTQYF	TGTGCCAGCAGTGACTCAGACACAGATACGCAGTATTTT
TRBV9	.	.	TRBJ1-6	CASSFRLGGNSPLHF	TGTGCCAGCAGCTTTCGACTCGGGGGTAATTCACCCCTCCACTTT
TRBV19	once	.	TRBJ2-7	CASSGKVGSYEQYF	TGTGCCAGTAGCGGGAAGGTCGGGTCCTACGAGCAGTACTTC
TRBV7-8	.	.	TRBJ1-2	CASSFDGVRSDYTF	TGTGCCAGCAGCTTCGATGGGGTACGGTCGGACTACACCTTC
TRBV7-9	once	TRBD1	TRBJ2-7	CASSLFPGGKSSYEQYF	TGTGCCAGCAGCTTATTTCCAGGGGGAAAAAGCTCCTACGAGCAGTACTTC
TRBV7-8	.	TRBD2	TRBJ2-1	CASSGRESLVWTNEQFF	TGTGCCAGCAGCGGGCGGGAGTCACTTGTTTGGACCAATGAACAGTTCTTC
TRBV7-9	.	TRBD2	TRBJ2-3	CASRLAGGLPDTQYF	TGTGCCAGCAGGCTAGCGGGAGGGCTGCCAGATACGCAGTATTTT